The 3 T cell receptor beta chains below all came from one sample that was sequenced in a study of cytomegalovirus exposure and HLA in healthy donors. Use of 60 Vbeta and 13 Jbeta primers characterized the PCR. Using immunoSEQ multiplex PCR, the repertoire was profiled, and TCRdb retains in-frame clones only, with some absent. Seen in this sample are tens of thousands of clones; the ten most common clones hold over 1%. Sequenced sample: PBMCs. All receptors derive from a man aged 25-45 years in good health and CMV-seronegative.

The CDR3 is CATSRDRGDIQYF. The DNA of the CDR3 is TGTGCCACAAGCCGGGACAGGGGGGACATTCAGTACTTC. The rearrangement links TRBV19 to TRBJ2-4, with TRBD1 matching over 11 bases. Unmatched junction bases numbered 7, after V lost 10 bases and J lost 8 bases. From germline, CDR1 is LNHDA and CDR2 SQIVND (reference sequence). The CDR3 loop spans 13 amino acids.

This rearrangement joins TRBV5-4 to TRBJ2-2, with D uncertain. V was pared by 0 bases and J by 3 bases, with 6 bases between. This CDR3 is built from 14 residues. The germline V gene encodes CDR1 SGHNT and CDR2 YYREEE (reference sequence). The CDR3 protein is CASSLEQYTGELFF. In DNA, the CDR3 is TGTGCCAGCAGCTTGGAACAGTACACCGGGGAGCTGTTTTTT.

This chain joins TRBV18 and TRBJ2-7; 7 nucleotides line up with TRBD1. Germline V gives CDR1 KGHSH, CDR2 LQKENI. Unmatched junction bases numbered 0, after V lost 1 base and J lost 3 bases. The CDR3 contains 13 residues. CDR3 protein: CASSPHRGYEQYF. CDR3 in DNA: TGTGCCAGCTCACCACACAGGGGCTACGAGCAGTACTTC.